The present entry profiles one T cell receptor (beta chain) with its context. Antigen: not known. A clone one base away is much larger, so this may be a read error. Likely a read error: the CDR3 ends without its conserved phenylalanine or tryptophan. These data belong to a study of T cells in Graves' hyperthyroidism and ophthalmopathy. Study-wide results and caveats: Peripheral blood also featured most of the thyroid clonotypes expanded above 0.001.

Participants, patients aged 18 to 65, had newly diagnosed hyperthyroidism with a duration under 2 months. Each diagnosis was grounded in clinical symptoms, serum thyroxine and TRAb, thyroid ultrasound, and orbital computed tomography. Germline-derived CDR1 and CDR2 are DFQATT and SNEGSKA (reference sequence). J lost 4 bases, V lost 5 bases, and 7 bases had no gene match. The CDR3 runs 13 residues. RNA transcripts provided the source from which TCR beta CDR3 regions were amplified. TCR CDR3 regions were first amplified by RT-PCR with HTBI primers. TCRdb reprocessed the multiplex PCR reads via MiXCR and lists one record per CDR3 protein. The repertoire includes some 200,000 distinct CDR3 sequences, about a sixth of them detected once, and 50% sits in the top ten.

The sequence was obtained from a man between 45 and 60 years old with Graves' hyperthyroidism. Sequencing was carried out using blood. This chain connects TRBV20-1 to TRBJ2-5; the match to TRBD1 covers 7 bases. CDR3 region: CSAYTGESETQYS. In DNA form, the CDR3 reads TGCAGTGCTTACACAGGGGAATCAGAGACCCAGTACTCC.